A selection of T cell receptor beta chains follows, all from one sample in a study of cytomegalovirus exposure and HLA in healthy donors. TCRdb keeps only in-frame clones here, not all; method: immunoSEQ multiplex PCR. Among fewer than 80,000 clones, 70% to 80% were seen once, and the ten largest hold over 2.5%. Sequencing was carried out using PBMCs. The origin of the receptors is a man aged 18 to 30 in good health and CMV-seronegative. Both conserved end residues are part of each CDR3. A D gene is named only where the DNA matches it firmly. Size is omitted from some rows. Given values are once, few, many or a class for expanded clones.

D gene	V gene	clone size	J gene	CDR3 DNA	CDR3 protein
TRBD2	TRBV4-1	.	TRBJ2-5	TGCGCCAGCAGCCAAGAGGGGGCAGGACTAGCGGGGGGGCAGTACCAAGAGACCCAGTACTTC	CASSQEGAGLAGGQYQETQYF
TRBD1	TRBV25-1	once	TRBJ1-4	TGTGCCAGCAGTCTGGGACAGGGTAGGGAAAAACTGTTTTTT	CASSLGQGREKLFF
.	TRBV7-2	.	TRBJ1-3	TGTGCCAGCAGCTTACCCCGAGAGGCTGGAAACACCATATATTTT	CASSLPREAGNTIYF
TRBD1	TRBV4-2	.	TRBJ2-7	TGTGCCAGCAGCCAAGATCCGGCAGGGGGAATGGGGTCGGGCGAGCAGTACTTC	CASSQDPAGGMGSGEQYF
TRBD1	TRBV28	.	TRBJ1-4	TGTGCCAGCAGTTACCGGGACAGGGTTGGAAAACTGTTTTTT	CASSYRDRVGKLFF
TRBD2	TRBV5-1	.	TRBJ2-6	TGCGCCAGCAGCTTGGTAAGGCAGGGAGGGTCTGGGGCCAACGTCCTGACTTTC	CASSLVRQGGSGANVLTF
TRBD1	TRBV28	.	TRBJ2-7	TGTGCCAGCAGTTTCCCCTCCCACCGACAGGGCTACGAGCAGTACTTC	CASSFPSHRQGYEQYF
.	TRBV19	.	TRBJ2-5	TGTGCCAGTAGTACTAGCGTGAACCAAGAGACCCAGTACTTC	CASSTSVNQETQYF
.	TRBV21-1	.	TRBJ2-3	TGTGCCAGCCCCCAAACCGGGATGTTT	CASPQTGMF
.	TRBV11-3	few	TRBJ2-7	TGTGCCAGCAGCCCAGGGCCAGGGGGGAGCTCCTACGAGCAGTACTTC	CASSPGPGGSSYEQYF
TRBD1	TRBV5-1	.	TRBJ1-5	TGCGCCAGCTCAACGACAGGGTTAAGCAATCAGCCCCAGCATTTT	CASSTTGLSNQPQHF
TRBD2	TRBV7-9	few	TRBJ2-1	TGTGCCAGCAGCTTAAGCGGGGTAAACAATGAGCAGTTCTTC	CASSLSGVNNEQFF
.	TRBV2	.	TRBJ2-2	TGTGCCAGCAGTATAATTGCAGATGCCACCGGGGAGCTGTTTTTT	CASSIIADATGELFF
.	TRBV4-1	.	TRBJ1-6	TGCGCCAGCAGCCACGATCCCAAGGACGGGAGCTCCTATAATTCACCCCTCCATTTT	CASSHDPKDGSSYNSPLHF
.	TRBV27	.	TRBJ2-3	TGTGCCAGCAGTTTATCTTGGGGGGGCCCAGATACGCAGTATTTT	CASSLSWGGPDTQYF
.	TRBV7-9	.	TRBJ2-7	TGTGCCAGCAGCTTAGAAAGCACCGAGCAGTACTTC	CASSLESTEQYF
.	TRBV5-4	.	TRBJ1-3	TGTGCCAGCAGCTTGGCCGAGTACTCTGGAAACACCATATATTTT	CASSLAEYSGNTIYF
TRBD2	TRBV5-1	.	TRBJ2-5	TGCGCCAGCAGCTTGGGGCGGGGAGGGGATCAAGAGACCCAGTACTTC	CASSLGRGGDQETQYF
.	TRBV28	.	TRBJ1-4	TGTGCCAGCAGGAATACAGGGATCAAGGAAAAACTGTTTTTT	CASRNTGIKEKLFF
.	TRBV5-8	.	TRBJ1-3	TGTGCCAGCAGCCGAGGACTGAGTGGAAACACCATATATTTT	CASSRGLSGNTIYF
.	TRBV7-2	.	TRBJ2-5	TGTGCCAGCAGCTCAGACAGCTTCCAAGAGACCCAGTACTTC	CASSSDSFQETQYF
TRBD1	TRBV19	few	TRBJ1-1	TGTGCCAGTAGTATTCCGGGACAGGGGAACACTGAAGCTTTCTTT	CASSIPGQGNTEAFF
.	TRBV9	.	TRBJ1-4	TGTGCCAGCAGCCTAAGAGGAAACGGAAATGAAAAACTGTTTTTT	CASSLRGNGNEKLFF
.	TRBV5-1	.	TRBJ2-3	TGCGCCAGCAGCCTGGCCCGGGACTTTGATACGCAGTATTTT	CASSLARDFDTQYF